The text below deals with one T cell receptor (beta chain). The CDR3 totals 17 residues. The V segment lost 5 bases and the J segment 2 bases; nucleotides outside the gene matches: 8. The germline V gene encodes CDR1 KGHDR and CDR2 SFDVKD. In the original processing: Amplified reference gene primers provided the basis for estimating nucleated cell counts. Produced via immunoSEQ multiplex PCR; TCRdb's table is partial and in-frame only. That table gives V, J and clone size, and the DNA gave D and trimming. The sample lists 300,000 to 450,000 clones; 85% were seen once. These data are taken from a study of blood T cell repertoires in COVID-19. Study overall: Acute and convalescent COVID-19 samples came from the United States, Italy and Spain.

The source is a woman younger than 30 with acute or convalescent COVID-19. The specimen was peripheral blood. The genes are TRBV24-1 and TRBJ2-1, with 10 bases that match TRBD2. The CDR3 bases are TGTGCCACCAGTGCTAGCGGGAGAAGAATAGCCTACAATGAGCAGTTCTTC. This encodes CATSASGRRIAYNEQFF.